Following are 16 T cell receptor beta chains from one sample sequenced in a study of long-term antiretroviral therapy in people with HIV. Survey level was the resolution at which the v3.0 immunoSEQ assay ran. The repertoire was sequenced with immunoSEQ multiplex PCR; TCRdb's copy has only in-frame clones and lacks some. Of around 23,000 clones in the sample, less than 85% are singletons; the top ten hold more than 15%. The sequencing used unsorted PBMCs, collected 0.5 years before starting antiretroviral therapy. These receptors originate from a man aged 40-50 years with HIV.

The gene calls are TRBV27 and TRBJ1-4, with a possible D match to TRBD1 (6 bases). This CDR3 contains 14 residues. Trimming pared 2 bases from V and 8 bases from J, leaving 12 bases between. CDR1 is MNHEY and CDR2 is SMNVEV in the germline V gene (reference sequence). The CDR3 DNA reads TGTGCCAGCAGTTTAATGGGGGCGGGGGAAAAACTGTTTTTT. It encodes CASSLMGAGEKLFF. Full variable domain (rest looked up from reference TRBV27 and TRBJ1-4): EAQVTQNPRYLITVTGKKLTVTCSQNMNHEYMSWYRQDPGLGLRQIYYSMNVEVTDKGDVPEGYKVSRKEKRNFPLILESPSPNQTSLYFCASSLMGAGEKLFFGSGTQLSVL.

The chain uses TRBV28 and TRBJ1-1, with 8 bases that match TRBD1. The CDR3 runs to 14 residues. Germline values: CDR1 MDHEN, CDR2 SYDVKM. Losses at the gene ends were 6 bases for V and 7 bases for J; bases not matched to a gene: 10. The CDR3 region has the DNA TGTGCCAGCAGCGGGACAGGACAAGGGGGTGAAGCTTTCTTT. Translating it yields CASSGTGQGGEAFF.

The chain has TRBV6-6 and TRBJ1-5; D is unclear. Trimming cost V 0 bases and J 2 bases, with 8 bases left between them. There are 15 residues in the CDR3. Germline V gene sequence: CDR1 MNHNY, CDR2 SVGAGI (reference sequence). The CDR3 is CASSYSTEGNQPQHF. The CDR3 nucleotides read TGTGCCAGCAGTTACTCTACCGAAGGCAATCAGCCCCAGCATTTT.

This chain links TRBV11-3 with TRBJ2-3, with TRBD1 matching 7 bases. This CDR3 is built from 15 residues. The J segment lost 0 bases and the V segment lost 1 base, leaving 1 base of the junction unmatched. Germline-derived CDR1 and CDR2 are SGHNT and YENEEA. Written as DNA, the CDR3 is TGTGCCAGCAGCTTAGGGGACAGCAGCACAGATACGCAGTATTTT. Its protein product is CASSLGDSSTDTQYF.

The genes are TRBV5-6 and TRBJ2-5; D is unresolved. Looked up from germline, CDR1 is SGHDT and CDR2 is YYEEEE. This CDR3 comprises 14 residues. The germline V and J ends were trimmed by 1 base and 4 bases, with 11 bases remaining between them. CDR3 loop: CASSLFRGGETQYF. Written as DNA, the CDR3 is TGTGCCAGCAGCTTGTTCAGAGGCGGAGAGACCCAGTACTTC.

V gene TRBV30 combines with J gene TRBJ1-2; perhaps TRBD1 as D (5 bases). Per germline, CDR1 GTSNPN and CDR2 SVGIG (reference sequence). The CDR3 is made up of 13 amino acids. Trimming cost V 3 bases and J 4 bases, with 12 bases left between them. The CDR3 region has the DNA TGTGCCTGGAGCCCCGACAGAACCTATGGCTACACCTTC. Protein sequence: CAWSPDRTYGYTF.

V is TRBV18 and J is TRBJ2-1; D unclear. V was shortened by 0 bases and J by 5 bases, with 11 bases between the two germline ends. Per germline, CDR1 KGHSH and CDR2 LQKENI. The CDR3 is 15 residues long. The CDR3 DNA sequence: TGTGCCAGCTCACCACCCTCTCTGGGAAACAATGAGCAGTTCTTC. This codes for CASSPPSLGNNEQFF. Full variable domain (missing parts from reference TRBV18 and TRBJ2-1): NAGVMQNPRHLVRRRGQEARLRCSPMKGHSHVYWYRQLPEEGLKFMVYLQKENIIDESGMPKERFSAEFPKEGPSILRIQQVVRGDSAAYFCASSPPSLGNNEQFFGPGTRLTVL.

This clone was detected a few times. The chain couples TRBV30 to TRBJ1-5, with 9 bases matching TRBD1. The CDR3 consists of 17 residues. CDR1 and CDR2 (germline): GTSNPN, SVGIG (reference sequence). The trim removed 2 bases at V and 2 bases at J, leaving 10 bases unmatched. Here the CDR3 DNA reads TGTGCCTGGAGTAGGGACAGGGCTGGGGGAGGCAATCAGCCCCAGCATTTT. This translates into CAWSRDRAGGGNQPQHF.

This rearrangement joins TRBV13 to TRBJ1-4; TRBD1 matches at 10 bases. The V and J ends lost 5 bases and 6 bases, in that order; junction bases with no gene match: 12. Germline values: CDR1 PRHDT, CDR2 FYEKMQ (reference sequence). The CDR3 covers 17 residues. The CDR3 DNA reads TGTGCCAGCAGCCCACCGCCCGGACAGGGGGAGGATGAAAAACTGTTTTTT. Protein product: CASSPPPGQGEDEKLFF.

The rearrangement uses TRBV7-9 and TRBJ2-2; 10 bases map to TRBD2. The V segment lost 5 bases and the J segment 4 bases; nucleotides outside the gene matches: 7. This CDR3 comprises 16 residues. The germline CDR1 and CDR2 sequences are SEHNR and FQNEAQ (reference sequence). The CDR3 sequence is CASSLTSGEGTGELFF. CDR3 nucleotide sequence: TGTGCCAGCAGCCTTACTAGCGGGGAGGGCACCGGGGAGCTGTTTTTT. The variable domain in full, completed from reference TRBV7-9 and TRBJ2-2, reads DTGVSQNPRHKITKRGQNVTFRCDPISEHNRLYWYRQTLGQGPEFLTYFQNEAQLEKSRLLSDRFSAERPKGSFSTLEIQRTEQGDSAMYLCASSLTSGEGTGELFFGEGSRLTVL.

This clone occurred once. The rearrangement links TRBV5-4 to TRBJ2-1; 10 bases are a match to TRBD2. V was pared by 4 bases and J by 8 bases, with 15 bases of the junction left unmatched. CDR3 length equals 17 residues. In germline, CDR1 is SGHNT, CDR2 YYREEE (reference sequence). CDR3 sequence reads: CASSPSFRIAGGDEQFF. The CDR3 DNA sequence: TGTGCCAGCAGCCCCTCGTTCCGGATAGCGGGGGGAGATGAGCAGTTCTTC.

V usage is TRBV28 and J usage is TRBJ2-7, with 8 bases matching TRBD1. From germline, CDR1 is MDHEN and CDR2 SYDVKM. V was pared by 3 bases and J by 1 base, with 5 bases of the junction left unmatched. CDR3 length: 15 residues. The CDR3 reads CASSFQGALSYEQYF. The DNA of the CDR3 is TGTGCCAGCAGTTTTCAGGGGGCCCTGTCCTACGAGCAGTACTTC.

The gene calls are TRBV7-9 and TRBJ2-7; possible D gene TRBD1, 5 bases. The CDR3 extends over 14 amino acids. V gave up 5 bases and J gave up 1 base, with 12 bases separating them. Germline V gene sequence: CDR1 SEHNR, CDR2 FQNEAQ (reference sequence). CDR3 in DNA: TGTGCCAGCAGCCCTCCAGGGAAGTCCTACGAGCAGTACTTC. Translated: CASSPPGKSYEQYF. The full variable domain, its missing parts supplied by reference TRBV7-9 and TRBJ2-7, is DTGVSQNPRHKITKRGQNVTFRCDPISEHNRLYWYRQTLGQGPEFLTYFQNEAQLEKSRLLSDRFSAERPKGSFSTLEIQRTEQGDSAMYLCASSPPGKSYEQYFGPGTRLTVT.

This rearrangement joins TRBV4-1 to TRBJ2-1, with 13 bases that match TRBD2. The trim removed 6 bases at V and 4 bases at J, leaving 6 bases unmatched. Germline V gene sequence: CDR1 MGHRA, CDR2 YSYEKL. The CDR3 loop spans 16 amino acids. The CDR3 spells CASRPGTSGEYNEQFF. DNA for the CDR3: TGCGCCAGCAGACCGGGGACTAGCGGGGAATACAATGAGCAGTTCTTC.

The genes are TRBV16 and TRBJ1-2; 7 bases align to TRBD1. J lost 4 bases, V lost 2 bases, and 7 bases had no gene match. This CDR3 has 15 residues. CDR1 is KGHSY, CDR2 FQNENV, per germline. This chain's CDR3 is CASSQPGQEGYGYTF. As DNA, the CDR3 is TGTGCCAGCAGCCAACCCGGACAGGAGGGCTATGGCTACACCTTC.

The V and J genes are TRBV7-9 and TRBJ1-1; D is uncertain. Trimming stripped 7 bases from V and 0 bases from J, with 9 bases between. From germline, CDR1 is SEHNR and CDR2 FQNEAQ (reference sequence). The CDR3 extends over 13 amino acids. The CDR3: CASNPPVNTEAFF. The CDR3 nucleotides read TGTGCCAGCAACCCACCTGTGAACACTGAAGCTTTCTTT.